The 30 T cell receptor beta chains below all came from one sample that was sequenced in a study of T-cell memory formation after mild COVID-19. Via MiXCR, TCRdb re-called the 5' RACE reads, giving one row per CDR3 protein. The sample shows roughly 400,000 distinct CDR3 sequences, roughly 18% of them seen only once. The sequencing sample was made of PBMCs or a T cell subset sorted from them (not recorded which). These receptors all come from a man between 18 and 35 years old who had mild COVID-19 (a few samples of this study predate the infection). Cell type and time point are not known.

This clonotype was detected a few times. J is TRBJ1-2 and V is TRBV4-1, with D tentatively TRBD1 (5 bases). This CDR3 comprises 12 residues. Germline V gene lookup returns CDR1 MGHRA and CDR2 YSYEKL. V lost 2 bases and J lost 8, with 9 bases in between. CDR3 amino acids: CASSQPGFGYTF. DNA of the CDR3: TGCGCCAGCAGCCAACCAGGGTTCGGCTACACCTTC.

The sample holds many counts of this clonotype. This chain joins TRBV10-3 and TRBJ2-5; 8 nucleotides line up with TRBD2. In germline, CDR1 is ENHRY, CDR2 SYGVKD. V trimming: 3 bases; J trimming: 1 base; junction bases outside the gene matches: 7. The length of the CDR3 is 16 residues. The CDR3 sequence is CAISESSGGLQETQYF. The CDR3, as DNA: TGTGCCATCAGTGAATCGAGCGGGGGACTCCAAGAGACCCAGTACTTC.

CDR3 protein: CASSLASDEQFF. In DNA, the CDR3 is TGCGCCAGCAGCTTGGCATCCGATGAGCAGTTCTTC. This sequence joins TRBV5-1 and TRBJ2-1; the D is unclear. V gave up 0 bases and J gave up 8 bases, with 6 bases separating them. CDR1 SGHRS and CDR2 YFSETQ come from the germline V gene. CDR3 length equals 12 residues.

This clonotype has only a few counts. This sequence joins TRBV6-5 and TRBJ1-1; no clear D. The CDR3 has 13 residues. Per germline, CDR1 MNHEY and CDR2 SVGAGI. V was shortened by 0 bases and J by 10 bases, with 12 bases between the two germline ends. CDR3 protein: CASSYSEGGAAFF. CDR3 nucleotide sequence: TGTGCCAGCAGTTACTCGGAGGGCGGTGCAGCTTTCTTT.

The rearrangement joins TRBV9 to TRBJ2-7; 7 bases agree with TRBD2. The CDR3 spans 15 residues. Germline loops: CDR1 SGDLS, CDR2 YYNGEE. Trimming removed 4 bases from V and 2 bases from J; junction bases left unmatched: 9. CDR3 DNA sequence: TGTGCCAGCAGCTTAGAGCGGGGAGCCACCTACGAGCAGTACTTC. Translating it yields CASSLERGATYEQYF.

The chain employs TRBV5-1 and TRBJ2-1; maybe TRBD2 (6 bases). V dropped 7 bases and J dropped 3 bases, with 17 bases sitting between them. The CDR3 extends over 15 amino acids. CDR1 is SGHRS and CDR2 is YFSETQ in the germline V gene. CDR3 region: CASRTAGTDYNEQFF. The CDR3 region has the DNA TGCGCCAGCCGTACAGCGGGTACGGACTACAATGAGCAGTTCTTC.

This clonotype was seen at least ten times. CDR3 DNA: TGTGCCAGCAGCCGATCGGGACAGGGAGGAGGCAATGAGCAGTTCTTC. Translation: CASSRSGQGGGNEQFF. The chain couples TRBV6-1 to TRBJ2-1; 9 nucleotides agree with TRBD1. Germline CDR1 and CDR2: MNHNS and SASEGT. The CDR3 consists of 16 residues. With 6 bases clipped from V and 6 bases from J, the junction kept 12 bases outside the gene matches.

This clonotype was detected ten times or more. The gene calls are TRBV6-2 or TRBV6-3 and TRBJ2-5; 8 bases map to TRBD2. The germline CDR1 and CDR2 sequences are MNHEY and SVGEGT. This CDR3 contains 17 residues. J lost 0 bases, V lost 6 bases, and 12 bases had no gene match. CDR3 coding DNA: TGTGCCAGCAGACCACGCGGGGGGCGACAGTACCAAGAGACCCAGTACTTC. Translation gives CASRPRGGRQYQETQYF.

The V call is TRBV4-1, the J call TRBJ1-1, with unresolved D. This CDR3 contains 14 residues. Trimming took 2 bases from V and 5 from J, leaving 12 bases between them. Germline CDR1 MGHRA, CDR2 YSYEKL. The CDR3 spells CASSQPTGETEAFF. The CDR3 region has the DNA TGCGCCAGCAGCCAACCCACCGGGGAAACTGAAGCTTTCTTT.

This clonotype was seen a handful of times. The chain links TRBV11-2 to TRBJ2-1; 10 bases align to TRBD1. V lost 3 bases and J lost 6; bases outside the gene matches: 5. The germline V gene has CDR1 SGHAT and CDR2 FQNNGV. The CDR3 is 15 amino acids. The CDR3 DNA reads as TGTGCCAGCAGCTTCGGACAGGGGGTGTTCAATGAGCAGTTCTTC. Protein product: CASSFGQGVFNEQFF.

This chain's CDR3 is CASTRSTGELFF. The CDR3 bases are TGTGCCAGCACACGTAGCACCGGGGAGCTGTTTTTT. V and J are TRBV6-5 and TRBJ2-2; D not resolved. Germline CDR1 MNHEY, CDR2 SVGAGI. Trimming removed 7 bases from V and 4 bases from J, with 7 bases in between. CDR3 length: 12 residues.

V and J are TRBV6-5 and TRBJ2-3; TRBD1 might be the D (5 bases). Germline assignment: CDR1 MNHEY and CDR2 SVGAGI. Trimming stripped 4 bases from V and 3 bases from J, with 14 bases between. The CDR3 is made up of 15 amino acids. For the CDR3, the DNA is TGTGCCAGCAGTTTCTCAGGGTGGCGGACAGATACGCAGTATTTT. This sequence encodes CASSFSGWRTDTQYF.

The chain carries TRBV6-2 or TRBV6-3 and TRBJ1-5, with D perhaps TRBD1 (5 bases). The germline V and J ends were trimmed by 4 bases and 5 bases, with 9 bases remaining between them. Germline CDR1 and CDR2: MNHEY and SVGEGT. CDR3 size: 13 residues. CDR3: CASSWGFDQPQHF. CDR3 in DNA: TGTGCCAGCAGTTGGGGGTTCGATCAGCCCCAGCATTTT.

CDR3 in amino acids: CASSQEGATSYEQYF. In nucleotides, the CDR3 is TGCGCCAGCAGCCAAGAAGGGGCGACCTCATACGAGCAGTACTTC. V is TRBV4-3 and J is TRBJ2-7, with TRBD1 as a possible D gene (5 bases). Germline-derived CDR1 and CDR2 are LGHNA and YSLEER. The CDR3 spans 15 residues. V was shortened by 0 bases and J by 4 bases, with 13 bases between the two germline ends.

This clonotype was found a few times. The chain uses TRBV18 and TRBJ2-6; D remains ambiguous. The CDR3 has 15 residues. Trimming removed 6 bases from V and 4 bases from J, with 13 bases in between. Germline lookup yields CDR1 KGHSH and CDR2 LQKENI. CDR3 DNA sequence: TGTGCCAGCTCCTCCCGCCCGGCAGGGGCCAACGTCCTGACTTTC. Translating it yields CASSSRPAGANVLTF.

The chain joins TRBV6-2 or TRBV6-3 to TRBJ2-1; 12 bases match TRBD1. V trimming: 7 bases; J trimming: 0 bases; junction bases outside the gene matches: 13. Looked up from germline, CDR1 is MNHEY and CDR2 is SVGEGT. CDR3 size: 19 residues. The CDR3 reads CASNWGGTGGRSSYNEQFF. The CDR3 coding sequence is TGTGCCAGCAATTGGGGTGGGACAGGGGGCCGTAGCTCCTACAATGAGCAGTTCTTC.

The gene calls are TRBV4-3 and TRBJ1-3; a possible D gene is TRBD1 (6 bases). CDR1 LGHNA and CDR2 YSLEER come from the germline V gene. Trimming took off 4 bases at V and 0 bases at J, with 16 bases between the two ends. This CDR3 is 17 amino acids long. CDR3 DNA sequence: TGCGCCAGCAGCCGGGTGGCAGGGGATTCCTCTGGAAACACCATATATTTT. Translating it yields CASSRVAGDSSGNTIYF.

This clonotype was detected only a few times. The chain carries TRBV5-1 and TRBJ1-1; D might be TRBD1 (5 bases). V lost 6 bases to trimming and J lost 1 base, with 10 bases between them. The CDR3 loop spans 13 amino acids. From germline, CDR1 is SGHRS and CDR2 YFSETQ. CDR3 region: CASTAGTNTEAFF. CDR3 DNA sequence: TGCGCCAGCACTGCAGGGACGAACACTGAAGCTTTCTTT.

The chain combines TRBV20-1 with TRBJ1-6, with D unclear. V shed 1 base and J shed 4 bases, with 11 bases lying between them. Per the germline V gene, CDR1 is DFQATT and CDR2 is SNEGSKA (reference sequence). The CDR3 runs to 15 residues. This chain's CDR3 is CSARARQHYNSPLHF. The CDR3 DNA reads TGCAGTGCTAGAGCCCGTCAGCATTATAATTCACCCCTCCACTTT.

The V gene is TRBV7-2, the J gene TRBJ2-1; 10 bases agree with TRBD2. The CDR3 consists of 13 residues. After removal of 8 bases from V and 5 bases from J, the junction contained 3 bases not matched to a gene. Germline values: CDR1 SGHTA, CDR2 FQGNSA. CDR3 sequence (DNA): TGTGCCAGCGAGCGGGGGGGTAACAATGAGCAGTTCTTC. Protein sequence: CASERGGNNEQFF.

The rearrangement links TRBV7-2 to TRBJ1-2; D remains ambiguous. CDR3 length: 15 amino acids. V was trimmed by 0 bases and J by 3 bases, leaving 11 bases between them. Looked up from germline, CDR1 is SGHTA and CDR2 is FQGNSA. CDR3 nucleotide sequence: TGTGCCAGCAGCTTAGCGCGGGTCACTGACTATGGCTACACCTTC. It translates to CASSLARVTDYGYTF.

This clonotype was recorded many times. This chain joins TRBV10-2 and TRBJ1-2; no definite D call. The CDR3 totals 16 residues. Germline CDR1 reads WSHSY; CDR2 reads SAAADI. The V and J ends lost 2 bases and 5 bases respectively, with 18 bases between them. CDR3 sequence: CASSETYTHTSYGYTF. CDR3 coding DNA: TGCGCCAGCAGTGAGACCTACACACACACCTCATATGGCTACACCTTC.

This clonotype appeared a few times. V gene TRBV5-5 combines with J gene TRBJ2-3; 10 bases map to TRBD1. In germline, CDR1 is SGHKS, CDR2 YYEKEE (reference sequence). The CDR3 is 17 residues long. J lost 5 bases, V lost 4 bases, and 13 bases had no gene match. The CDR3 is CASSPVPDRGWGDTQYF. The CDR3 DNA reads TGTGCCAGCAGCCCCGTTCCGGACAGGGGGTGGGGAGATACGCAGTATTTT.

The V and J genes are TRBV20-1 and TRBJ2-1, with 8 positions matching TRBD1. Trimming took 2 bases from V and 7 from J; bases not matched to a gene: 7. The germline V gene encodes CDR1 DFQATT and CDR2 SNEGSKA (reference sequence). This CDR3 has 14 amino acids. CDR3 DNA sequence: TGCAGTGCTAGATTTCCAGGGGGCGCGAATGAGCAGTTCTTC. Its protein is CSARFPGGANEQFF.

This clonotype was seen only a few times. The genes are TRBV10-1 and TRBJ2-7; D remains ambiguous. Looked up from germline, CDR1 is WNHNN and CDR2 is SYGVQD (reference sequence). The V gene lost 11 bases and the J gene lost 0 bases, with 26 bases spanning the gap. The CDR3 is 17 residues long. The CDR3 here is CAGRDLQSYSSSYEQYV. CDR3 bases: TGCGCCGGAAGGGATCTCCAGTCCTACTCTAGCTCCTACGAGCAGTACGTC.

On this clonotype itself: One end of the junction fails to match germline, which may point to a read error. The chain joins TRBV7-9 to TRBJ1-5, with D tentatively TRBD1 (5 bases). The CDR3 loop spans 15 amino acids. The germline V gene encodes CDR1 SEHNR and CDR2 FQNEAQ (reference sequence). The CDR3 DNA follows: TGTGCCAGCAGCGCGCCCGGGGGTGCGGGGCAGCACCAGCATTTT. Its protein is CASSAPGGAGQHQHF.

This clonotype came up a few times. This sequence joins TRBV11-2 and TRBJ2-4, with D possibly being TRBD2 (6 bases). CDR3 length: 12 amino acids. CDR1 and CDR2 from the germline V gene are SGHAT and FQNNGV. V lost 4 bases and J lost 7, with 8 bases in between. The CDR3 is CASSSRGNIQYF. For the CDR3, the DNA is TGTGCCAGCAGCTCCCGGGGGAACATTCAGTACTTC.

CDR3 amino acids: CASSLRQDTSPLHF. The DNA of the CDR3 is TGTGCCAGCAGCTTAAGACAGGATACCTCCCCCCTCCACTTT. The chain is built from TRBV7-9 and TRBJ1-6, with D tentatively TRBD1 (6 bases). Germline V gene data show CDR1 as SEHNR and CDR2 as FQNEAQ (reference sequence). The V gene lost 2 bases and the J gene lost 13 bases, with 15 bases spanning the gap. The CDR3 runs to 14 residues. The whole variable domain, filled in from reference TRBV7-9 and TRBJ1-6, reads DTGVSQNPRHKITKRGQNVTFRCDPISEHNRLYWYRQTLGQGPEFLTYFQNEAQLEKSRLLSDRFSAERPKGSFSTLEIQRTEQGDSAMYLCASSLRQDTSPLHFGNGTRLTVT.

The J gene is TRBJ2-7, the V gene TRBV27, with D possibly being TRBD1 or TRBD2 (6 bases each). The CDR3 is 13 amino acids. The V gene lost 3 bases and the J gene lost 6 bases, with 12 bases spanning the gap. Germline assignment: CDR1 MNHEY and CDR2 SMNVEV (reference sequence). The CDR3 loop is CASSLLGGREQYF. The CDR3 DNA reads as TGTGCCAGCAGTTTGTTGGGGGGCCGCGAGCAGTACTTC.

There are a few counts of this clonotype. Here the CDR3 DNA reads TGTGCCAGCAGTTTATGGGGGGGGCCCAACAATGAGCAGTTCTTC. The encoded protein is CASSLWGGPNNEQFF. The genes are TRBV27 and TRBJ2-1, with TRBD2 as a possible D gene (7 bases). CDR1 is MNHEY, CDR2 SMNVEV, per germline (reference sequence). Trimming removed 1 base at V and 5 bases at J, with 12 bases between. The CDR3 contains 15 residues.